Below are 30 T cell receptor beta chains sequenced from a single sample in a study of blood T cell repertoires in COVID-19. This table comes from immunoSEQ multiplex PCR, and its TCRdb copy is limited to in-frame clones, with some not included. The table records roughly 250,000 clones, 87% of them present only once. Sequencing used peripheral blood. These receptors all stem from a man in his sixties who had recovered from COVID-19.

This chain joins TRBV20-1 and TRBJ1-6; 7 nucleotides agree with TRBD1. This CDR3 comprises 11 residues. In germline, CDR1 is DFQATT, CDR2 SNEGSKA (reference sequence). V lost 3 bases, J lost 16 bases, and 6 bases stayed unmatched. CDR3 region: CSARLGGQLHF. DNA of the CDR3: TGCAGTGCTAGGTTGGGGGGACAGCTCCACTTT.

The V gene is TRBV9, the J gene TRBJ1-3; TRBD1 might be the D (5 bases). Per germline, CDR1 SGDLS and CDR2 YYNGEE. The length of the CDR3 is 14 residues. With 4 bases removed from V and 0 bases from J, the gap between germline ends came to 8 bases. As DNA, the CDR3 is TGTGCCAGCAGCACGGGGGGCTCTGGAAACACCATATATTTT. Its protein product is CASSTGGSGNTIYF.

This sequence joins TRBV19 and TRBJ1-2; the match to TRBD1 covers 7 bases. The length of the CDR3 is 15 residues. Trimming cost V 5 bases and J 8 bases; bases outside gene matches: 14. In germline, CDR1 is LNHDA, CDR2 SQIVND (reference sequence). This CDR3 is CASSFPGGTVYGYTF. The DNA for the CDR3 is TGTGCCAGTAGTTTTCCAGGGGGGACGGTATACGGCTACACCTTC.

J is TRBJ1-5 and V is TRBV18; D possibly corresponds to TRBD1 (5 bases). The length of the CDR3 is 16 residues. CDR1 and CDR2 (germline): KGHSH, LQKENI. V lost 6 bases, J lost 6 bases, and 21 bases lay in between. CDR3 residues: CASSLQSAGRTQPQHF. For the CDR3, the DNA is TGTGCCAGCTCGCTACAGTCTGCAGGGCGAACTCAGCCCCAGCATTTT.

The chain has TRBV5-1 and TRBJ2-2; the D gene is possibly TRBD1 (6 bases). The CDR3 is 15 residues long. Per germline, CDR1 SGHRS and CDR2 YFSETQ. V lost 4 bases to trimming and J lost 4 bases, with 14 bases between them. CDR3 amino acids: CASSPGHEVTGELFF. As DNA, the CDR3 is TGCGCCAGCAGCCCGGGACACGAGGTCACCGGGGAGCTGTTTTTT. Full variable domain (outside the CDR3, taken from reference TRBV5-1 and TRBJ2-2): KAGVTQTPRYLIKTRGQQVTLSCSPISGHRSVSWYQQTPGQGLQFLFEYFSETQRNKGNFPGRFSGRQFSNSRSEMNVSTLELGDSALYLCASSPGHEVTGELFFGEGSRLTVL.

This clone was detected only once. The CDR3 protein is CSVVRWAGHYGYTF. The CDR3 DNA reads as TGCAGCGTTGTTAGGTGGGCAGGCCACTATGGCTACACCTTC. V gene TRBV29-1 combines with J gene TRBJ1-2; D remains ambiguous. V lost 4 bases to trimming and J lost 3 bases, with 15 bases between them. There are 14 residues in the CDR3. CDR1 and CDR2 (germline): SQVTM, ANQGSEA.

The rearrangement links TRBV12-5 to TRBJ2-3, with D unclear. With 8 bases removed from V and 1 base from J, the gap between germline ends came to 13 bases. This CDR3 contains 14 residues. Germline V CDR1 and CDR2: LGHNT, FRNRAP. The CDR3, as DNA: TGTGCTAGTAGAGGTCCTCACGGCACAGATACGCAGTATTTT. Encoded protein: CASRGPHGTDTQYF.

This chain links TRBV5-6 with TRBJ2-7; 13 nucleotides align to TRBD2. The V gene's germline CDR1 is SGHDT and CDR2 YYEEEE. Germline trimming cut 3 bases from V and 6 bases from J; bases unmatched to any gene: 18. The CDR3 has 19 residues. The CDR3 nucleotides read TGTGCCAGCAGCTCCCTCCTGGGACTAGCGGGGCCCCGGTTATCCGAGCAGTACGTC. This encodes CASSSLLGLAGPRLSEQYV.

The rearrangement joins TRBV6-1 to TRBJ2-7; 7 bases agree with TRBD1. Per germline, CDR1 MNHNS and CDR2 SASEGT. The CDR3 totals 15 residues. Trimming removed 2 bases from V and 7 bases from J; junction bases left unmatched: 11. The CDR3 DNA sequence: TGTGCCAGCAGTGAAAGAGGGGGCCGCCCCGGGGAGCAGTACGTC. This encodes CASSERGGRPGEQYV.

This clone has only one observation. This chain uses TRBV11-2 with TRBJ2-1, with 8 bases fitting TRBD1. This CDR3 has 15 residues. After removal of 3 bases from V and 9 bases from J, the junction contained 10 bases not matched to a gene. Germline CDR1 is SGHAT and CDR2 is FQNNGV. DNA for the CDR3: TGTGCCAGCAGCTTCGCCGGACAGGGTCGGATTGAGCAGTTCTTC. Its protein product is CASSFAGQGRIEQFF.

This clone came up once. This chain uses TRBV3-1 (or the pseudogene TRBV3-2) with TRBJ2-2; 7 bases match TRBD2. Germline-derived CDR1 and CDR2 are LGHDT and YNNKEL (reference sequence). V shed 3 bases and J 6 bases; nucleotides not matched to a gene: 10. This CDR3 comprises 16 residues. As DNA, the CDR3 is TGTGCCAGCAGCCATTCTTCGCGGGGGTGGGCCGGGGAGCTGTTTTTT. This codes for CASSHSSRGWAGELFF.

The V and J genes are TRBV12-5 and TRBJ1-2; D call uncertain. The germline gives CDR1 LGHNT, CDR2 FRNRAP. V lost 0 bases and J 7 bases, leaving 12 bases between the germline ends. The CDR3 is 14 amino acids. The CDR3 DNA reads as TGTGCTAGTGGTTTGGTACCCCAAGCGGGTGGCTACACCTTC. It translates to CASGLVPQAGGYTF.

In DNA, the CDR3 is TGTGCCACCAGTGACCTCAGGGCTGGGGCAGATACGCAGTATTTT. This encodes CATSDLRAGADTQYF. This chain uses TRBV24-1 with TRBJ2-3; perhaps TRBD1 as D (5 bases). The length of the CDR3 is 15 residues. Between the trimmed V and J ends, which lost 4 bases and 4 bases, there was a span of 14 bases. Germline loops: CDR1 KGHDR, CDR2 SFDVKD.

The J gene is TRBJ2-3, the V gene TRBV7-6; 10 nucleotides line up with TRBD2. With 3 bases clipped from V and 2 bases from J, the junction kept 8 bases outside the gene matches. The V gene's germline CDR1 is SGHVS and CDR2 FNYEAQ. This CDR3 contains 17 residues. In DNA form, the CDR3 reads TGTGCCAGCAGCTTTAAAGCGGGGGGGCCGATCACAGATACGCAGTATTTT. This translates into CASSFKAGGPITDTQYF.

This clone has just a few counts. The chain joins TRBV2 to TRBJ1-2; tentative D call: TRBD1 (6 bases). This CDR3 is built from 14 residues. Trimming cost V 6 bases and J 4 bases, with 15 bases left between them. Per germline, CDR1 SNHLY and CDR2 FYNNEI. The CDR3 loop reads CASRSETGIYGYTF. The CDR3 DNA follows: TGTGCCAGCAGGTCCGAAACAGGGATCTATGGCTACACCTTC.

The chain has TRBV5-1 and TRBJ1-1, with D possibly matching TRBD1 (5 bases). The CDR3 is made up of 16 amino acids. The ends were cut back, 4 bases at V and 2 bases at J, with 18 bases in the middle. CDR1 and CDR2 from the germline V gene are SGHRS and YFSETQ. This CDR3 reads CASSPRVWGGNTEAFF. CDR3 coding DNA: TGCGCCAGCAGCCCCCGGGTTTGGGGGGGTAACACTGAAGCTTTCTTT.

This clone has only a few counts. The V gene is TRBV24-1, the J gene TRBJ1-5, with 7 bases fitting TRBD1. This CDR3 comprises 15 residues. J was trimmed by 2 bases and V by 5 bases; bases with no gene match: 5. CDR1 KGHDR and CDR2 SFDVKD come from the germline V gene. The chain's CDR3 is CATSGGDSGNQPQHF. In nucleotides, the CDR3 is TGTGCCACCAGTGGGGGGGACAGTGGCAATCAGCCCCAGCATTTT.

There are a few counts of this clone. The V call is TRBV6-6, the J call TRBJ1-5; weak D call: TRBD1 (5 bases). V was pared by 2 bases and J by 2 bases, with 13 bases between. The germline gives CDR1 MNHNY, CDR2 SVGAGI (reference sequence). This CDR3 contains 16 residues. DNA of the CDR3: TGTGCCAGCAGTTACGGAGGGGCGCGGGGCAATCAGCCCCAGCATTTT. As protein: CASSYGGARGNQPQHF.

This sequence joins TRBV12-3 or TRBV12-4 and TRBJ2-1; the match to TRBD1 covers 7 bases. The CDR3 totals 12 residues. V trimming: 6 bases; J trimming: 10 bases; junction bases outside the gene matches: 6. CDR3 sequence: CASRGQVGEQFF. The CDR3 nucleotides are TGTGCCAGCAGAGGACAGGTGGGGGAGCAGTTCTTC.

This clone was seen a few times. The rearrangement links TRBV19 to TRBJ2-1; the match to TRBD2 covers 15 bases. The CDR3 consists of 19 residues. V lost 4 bases and J lost 1; bases outside the gene matches: 8. Germline-derived CDR1 and CDR2 are LNHDA and SQIVND (reference sequence). This chain's CDR3 is CASSKTGTSGGRSYNEQFF. DNA of the CDR3: TGTGCCAGTAGTAAAACCGGGACTAGCGGGGGGCGGTCCTACAATGAGCAGTTCTTC.

The rearrangement uses TRBV19 and TRBJ1-6, with 9 bases lining up with TRBD1. The CDR3 contains 15 residues. Looked up from germline, CDR1 is LNHDA and CDR2 is SQIVND (reference sequence). The V gene end was trimmed by 4 bases and the J gene end by 7 bases; junction bases not matched to a gene: 5. For the CDR3, the DNA is TGTGCCAGTAGTAGCCCCGGGACAGGGAATTCACCCCTCCACTTT. This encodes CASSSPGTGNSPLHF.

There are a few counts of this clone. The chain combines TRBV5-1 with TRBJ2-7, with 13 positions matching TRBD2. CDR1 is SGHRS and CDR2 is YFSETQ in the germline V gene. CDR3 length: 16 residues. J gave up 5 bases and V 2 bases, and 7 bases lay outside the gene matches. CDR3: CASSLPLTSGGNEQYF. The CDR3 DNA follows: TGCGCCAGCAGCTTACCTCTGACTAGCGGGGGGAACGAGCAGTACTTC.

The chain carries TRBV19 and TRBJ1-6; no clear D. Germline loops: CDR1 LNHDA, CDR2 SQIVND (reference sequence). Trimming removed 3 bases from V and 7 bases from J, with 10 bases in between. The CDR3 contains 14 residues. The CDR3 here is CASSMDFRNSPLHF. The CDR3 region has the DNA TGTGCCAGTAGTATGGACTTTAGGAATTCACCCCTCCACTTT.

The chain combines TRBV5-1 with TRBJ2-5; TRBD2 aligns across 9 bases. Germline CDR1 and CDR2: SGHRS and YFSETQ. The CDR3 extends over 16 amino acids. Trimming removed 4 bases from V and 3 bases from J; junction bases left unmatched: 10. The CDR3 sequence: CASSPTQRGAEETQYF. For the CDR3, the DNA is TGCGCCAGCAGCCCTACACAGCGGGGGGCGGAAGAGACCCAGTACTTC.

V and J are TRBV14 and TRBJ2-1; tentative D call: TRBD2 (7 bases). Trimming cost V 6 bases and J 5 bases, with 11 bases left between them. Germline V lookup: CDR1 SGHDN, CDR2 FVKESK. CDR3 length: 13 residues. The CDR3 protein is CASRDGGHNEQFF. The CDR3 bases are TGTGCCAGCAGGGACGGGGGGCACAATGAGCAGTTCTTC.

The DNA of the CDR3 is TGCGCCGTCAAATCTGCAGCGGGACTTTCCGGGGAGCTGTTTTTT. It is translated as CAVKSAAGLSGELFF. J is TRBJ2-2 and V is TRBV10-2; 7 nucleotides align to TRBD2. J gave up 6 bases and V 11 bases, and 15 bases lay outside the gene matches. The CDR3 is made up of 15 amino acids. Looked up from germline, CDR1 is WSHSY and CDR2 is SAAADI.

The chain couples TRBV5-1 to TRBJ2-7; no definite D call. Germline assignment: CDR1 SGHRS and CDR2 YFSETQ. There are 15 residues in the CDR3. Trimming took 3 bases from V and 4 from J, leaving 17 bases between them. Here the CDR3 reads CASSSDPRQRYEQYF. The CDR3 nucleotides are TGCGCCAGCAGCTCAGACCCCCGACAACGATACGAGCAGTACTTC.

This clone was counted between two and nine times. The chain has TRBV27 and TRBJ2-2; tentative D call: TRBD2 (7 bases). Trimming stripped 7 bases from V and 6 bases from J, with 15 bases between. There are 14 residues in the CDR3. Looked up from germline, CDR1 is MNHEY and CDR2 is SMNVEV (reference sequence). The CDR3 is CASTDRGAAGELFF. The CDR3 DNA sequence: TGTGCCAGCACCGATCGGGGGGCAGCCGGGGAGCTGTTTTTT.

The chain has TRBV11-2 and TRBJ1-5; 9 bases are shared with TRBD1. V was pared by 1 base and J by 9 bases, with 13 bases of the junction left unmatched. From germline, CDR1 is SGHAT and CDR2 FQNNGV. CDR3 length equals 17 residues. CDR3 protein: CASSLGLGWDREGPQHF. The CDR3 coding sequence is TGTGCCAGCAGCTTAGGGTTAGGATGGGACAGGGAGGGGCCCCAGCATTTT.

The table lists this clone with a few counts. The chain employs TRBV7-9 and TRBJ2-2; TRBD1 aligns across 10 bases. With 6 bases clipped from V and 4 bases from J, the junction kept 14 bases outside the gene matches. Germline lookup yields CDR1 SEHNR and CDR2 FQNEAQ (reference sequence). The CDR3 contains 18 residues. The CDR3, as DNA: TGTGCCAGCAGGACCCTTCCCAGGGACAGGGGTACCACCGGGGAGCTGTTTTTT. It encodes CASRTLPRDRGTTGELFF.